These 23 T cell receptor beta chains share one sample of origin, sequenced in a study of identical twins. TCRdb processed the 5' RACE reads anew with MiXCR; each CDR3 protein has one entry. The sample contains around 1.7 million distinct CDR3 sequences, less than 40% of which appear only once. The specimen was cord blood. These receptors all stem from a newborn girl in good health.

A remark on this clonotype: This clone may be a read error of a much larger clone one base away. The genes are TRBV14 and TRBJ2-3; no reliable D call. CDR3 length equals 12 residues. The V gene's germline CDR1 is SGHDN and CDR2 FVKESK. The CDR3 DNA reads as TGTGCCGGCAGCCAAGAAGGATATACGCAGTATTTT. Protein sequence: CAGSQEGYTQYF.

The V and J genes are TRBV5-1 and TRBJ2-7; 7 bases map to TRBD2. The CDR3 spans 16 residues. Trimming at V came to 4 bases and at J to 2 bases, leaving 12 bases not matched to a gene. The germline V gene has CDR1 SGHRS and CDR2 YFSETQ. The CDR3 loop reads CASSPGLGRSTYEQYF. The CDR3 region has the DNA TGCGCCAGCAGCCCTGGACTAGGTCGTTCTACCTACGAGCAGTACTTC. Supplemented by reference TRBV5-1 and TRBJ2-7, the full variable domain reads KAGVTQTPRYLIKTRGQQVTLSCSPISGHRSVSWYQQTPGQGLQFLFEYFSETQRNKGNFPGRFSGRQFSNSRSEMNVSTLELGDSALYLCASSPGLGRSTYEQYFGPGTRLTVT.

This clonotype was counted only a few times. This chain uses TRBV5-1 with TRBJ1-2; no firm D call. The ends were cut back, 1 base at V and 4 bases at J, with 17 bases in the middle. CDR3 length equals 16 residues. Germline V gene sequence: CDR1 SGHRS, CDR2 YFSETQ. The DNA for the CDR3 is TGCGCCAGCAGCTTGCCCGGGGAGGGATTTCTCTATGGCTACACCTTC. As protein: CASSLPGEGFLYGYTF.

In DNA form, the CDR3 reads TGTGCCAGCAGCCACGGGGGGGCTCTAGGCGGCTACACCTTC. Protein: CASSHGGALGGYTF. V is TRBV14 and J is TRBJ1-2, with a possible D match to TRBD1 (6 bases). The CDR3 loop spans 14 amino acids. Trimming cost V 3 bases and J 8 bases, with 16 bases left between them. Germline V gives CDR1 SGHDN, CDR2 FVKESK.

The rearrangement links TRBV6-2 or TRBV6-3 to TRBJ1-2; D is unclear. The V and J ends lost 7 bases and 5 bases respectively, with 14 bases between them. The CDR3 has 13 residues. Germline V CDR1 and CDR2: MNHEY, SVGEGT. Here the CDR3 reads CASTQGISYGYTF. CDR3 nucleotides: TGTGCCAGCACCCAAGGAATTTCGTATGGCTACACCTTC.

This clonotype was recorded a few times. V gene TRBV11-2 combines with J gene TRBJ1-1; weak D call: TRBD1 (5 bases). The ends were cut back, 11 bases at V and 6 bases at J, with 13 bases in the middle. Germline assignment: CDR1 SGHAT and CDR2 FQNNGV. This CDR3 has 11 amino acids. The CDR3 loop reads CAAGLGAEAFF. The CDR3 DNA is TGTGCCGCGGGGTTGGGGGCTGAAGCTTTCTTT.

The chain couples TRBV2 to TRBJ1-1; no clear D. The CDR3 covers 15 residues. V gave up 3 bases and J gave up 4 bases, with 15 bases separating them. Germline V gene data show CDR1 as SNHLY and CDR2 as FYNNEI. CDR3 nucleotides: TGTGCCAGCAGTGATCAGTATCGGACGGGCACTGAAGCTTTCTTT. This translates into CASSDQYRTGTEAFF. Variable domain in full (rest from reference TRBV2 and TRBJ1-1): EPEVTQTPSHQVTQMGQEVILRCVPISNHLYFYWYRQILGQKVEFLVSFYNNEISEKSEIFDDQFSVERPDGSNFTLKIRSTKLEDSAMYFCASSDQYRTGTEAFFGQGTRLTVV.

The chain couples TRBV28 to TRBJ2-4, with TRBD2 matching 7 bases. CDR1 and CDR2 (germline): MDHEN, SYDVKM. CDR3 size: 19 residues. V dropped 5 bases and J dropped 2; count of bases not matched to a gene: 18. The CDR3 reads CASSPLSDGRPASKNIQYF. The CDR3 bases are TGTGCCAGCAGTCCCTTGAGTGACGGGAGGCCCGCGTCCAAAAACATTCAGTACTTC.

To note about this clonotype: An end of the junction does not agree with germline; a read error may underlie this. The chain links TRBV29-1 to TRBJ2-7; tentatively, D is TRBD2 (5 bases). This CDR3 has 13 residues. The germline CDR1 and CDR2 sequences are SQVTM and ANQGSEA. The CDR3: CGVDPWRYNEQYF. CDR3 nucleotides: TGCGGCGTGGACCCATGGAGGTACAATGAGCAGTACTTC.

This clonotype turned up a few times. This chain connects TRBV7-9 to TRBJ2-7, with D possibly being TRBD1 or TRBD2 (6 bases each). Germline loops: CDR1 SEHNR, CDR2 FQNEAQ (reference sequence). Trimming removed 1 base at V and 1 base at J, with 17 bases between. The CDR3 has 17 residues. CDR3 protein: CASSLGRGEPMSYEQYF. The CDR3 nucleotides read TGTGCCAGCAGCTTAGGAAGGGGGGAACCTATGTCCTACGAGCAGTACTTC. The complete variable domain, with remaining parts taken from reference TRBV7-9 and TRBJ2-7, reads DTGVSQNPRHKITKRGQNVTFRCDPISEHNRLYWYRQTLGQGPEFLTYFQNEAQLEKSRLLSDRFSAERPKGSFSTLEIQRTEQGDSAMYLCASSLGRGEPMSYEQYFGPGTRLTVT.

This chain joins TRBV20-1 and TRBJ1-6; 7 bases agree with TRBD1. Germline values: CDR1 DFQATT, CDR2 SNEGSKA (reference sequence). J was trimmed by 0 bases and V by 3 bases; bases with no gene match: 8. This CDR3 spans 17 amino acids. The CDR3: CSASTRTGFSYNSPLHF. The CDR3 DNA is TGCAGTGCTAGTACCAGGACAGGCTTCTCCTATAATTCACCCCTCCACTTT.

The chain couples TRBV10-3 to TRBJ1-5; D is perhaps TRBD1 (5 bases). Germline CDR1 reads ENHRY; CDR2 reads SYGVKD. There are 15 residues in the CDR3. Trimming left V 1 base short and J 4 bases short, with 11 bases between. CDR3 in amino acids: CAISELAGTNQPQHF. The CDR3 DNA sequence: TGTGCCATCAGTGAGTTGGCAGGGACTAATCAGCCCCAGCATTTT.

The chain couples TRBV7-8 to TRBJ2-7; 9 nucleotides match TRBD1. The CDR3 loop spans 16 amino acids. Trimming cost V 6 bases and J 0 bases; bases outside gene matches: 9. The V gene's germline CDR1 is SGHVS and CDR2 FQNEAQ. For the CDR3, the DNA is TGTGCCAGCAGATTCGACAGGGGGGAGGCCTCCTACGAGCAGTACTTC. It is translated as CASRFDRGEASYEQYF.

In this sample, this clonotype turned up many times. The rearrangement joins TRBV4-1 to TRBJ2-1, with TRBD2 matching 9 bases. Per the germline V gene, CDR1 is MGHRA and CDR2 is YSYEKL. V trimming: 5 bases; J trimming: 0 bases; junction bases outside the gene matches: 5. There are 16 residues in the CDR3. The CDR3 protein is CASSAPGLASYNEQFF. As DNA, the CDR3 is TGCGCCAGCAGCGCTCCGGGACTAGCCTCCTACAATGAGCAGTTCTTC.

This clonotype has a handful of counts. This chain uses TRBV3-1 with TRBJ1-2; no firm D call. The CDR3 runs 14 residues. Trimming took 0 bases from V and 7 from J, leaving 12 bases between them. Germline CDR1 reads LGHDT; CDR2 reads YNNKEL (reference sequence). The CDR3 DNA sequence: TGTGCCAGCAGCCAAGATGGTAGGAGGAGTGGCTACACCTTC. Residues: CASSQDGRRSGYTF. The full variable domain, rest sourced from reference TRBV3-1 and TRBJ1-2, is DTAVSQTPKYLVTQMGNDKSIKCEQNLGHDTMYWYKQDSKKFLKIMFSYNNKELIINETVPNRFSPKSPDKAHLNLHINSLELGDSAVYFCASSQDGRRSGYTFGSGTRLTVV.

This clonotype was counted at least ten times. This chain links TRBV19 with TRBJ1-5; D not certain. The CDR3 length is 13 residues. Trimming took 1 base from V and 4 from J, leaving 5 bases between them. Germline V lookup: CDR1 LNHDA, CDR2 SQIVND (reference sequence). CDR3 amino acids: CASSIGGNQPQHF. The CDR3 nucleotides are TGTGCCAGTAGTATAGGAGGGAATCAGCCCCAGCATTTT.

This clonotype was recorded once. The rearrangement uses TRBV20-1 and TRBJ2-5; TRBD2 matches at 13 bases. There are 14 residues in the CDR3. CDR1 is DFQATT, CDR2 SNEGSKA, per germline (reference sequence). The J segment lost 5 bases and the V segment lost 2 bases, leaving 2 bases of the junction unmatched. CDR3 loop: CSARTSGREETQYF. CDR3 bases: TGCAGTGCTAGAACTAGCGGGAGGGAGGAGACCCAGTACTTC.

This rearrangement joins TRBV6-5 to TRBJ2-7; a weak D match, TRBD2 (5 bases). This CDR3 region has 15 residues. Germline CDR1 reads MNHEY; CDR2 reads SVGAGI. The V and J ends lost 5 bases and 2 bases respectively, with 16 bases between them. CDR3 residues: CASSLSKRSTYEQYF. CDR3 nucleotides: TGTGCCAGCAGTCTAAGTAAGCGGTCGACCTACGAGCAGTACTTC.

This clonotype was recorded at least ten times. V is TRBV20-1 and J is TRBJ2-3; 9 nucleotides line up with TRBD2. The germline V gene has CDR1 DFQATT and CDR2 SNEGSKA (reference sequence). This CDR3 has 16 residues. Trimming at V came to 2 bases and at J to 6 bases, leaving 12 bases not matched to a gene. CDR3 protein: CSARPTAGGPYDTQYF. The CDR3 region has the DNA TGCAGTGCTAGACCTACCGCGGGAGGGCCGTATGATACGCAGTATTTT.

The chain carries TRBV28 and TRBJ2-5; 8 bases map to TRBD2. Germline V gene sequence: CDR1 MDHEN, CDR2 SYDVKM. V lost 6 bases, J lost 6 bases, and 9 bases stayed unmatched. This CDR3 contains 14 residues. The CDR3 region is CASSPGGGAKTQYF. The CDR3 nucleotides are TGTGCCAGCAGCCCCGGGGGGGGCGCGAAGACCCAGTACTTC.

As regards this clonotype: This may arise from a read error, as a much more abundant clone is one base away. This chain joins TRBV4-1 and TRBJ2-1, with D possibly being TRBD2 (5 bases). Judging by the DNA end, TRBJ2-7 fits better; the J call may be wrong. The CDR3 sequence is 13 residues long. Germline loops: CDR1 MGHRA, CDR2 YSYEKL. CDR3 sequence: CASSRTGVDEQYF. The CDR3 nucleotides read TGCGCCAGCAGCCGAACCGGGGTTGATGAGCAGTACTTC.

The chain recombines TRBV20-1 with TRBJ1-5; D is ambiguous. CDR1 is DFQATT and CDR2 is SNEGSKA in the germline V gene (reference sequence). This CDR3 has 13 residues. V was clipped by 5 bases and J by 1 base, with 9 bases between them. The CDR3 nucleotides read TGCAGTGCTGGAATTGACAGCAATCAGCCCCAGCATTTT. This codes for CSAGIDSNQPQHF.

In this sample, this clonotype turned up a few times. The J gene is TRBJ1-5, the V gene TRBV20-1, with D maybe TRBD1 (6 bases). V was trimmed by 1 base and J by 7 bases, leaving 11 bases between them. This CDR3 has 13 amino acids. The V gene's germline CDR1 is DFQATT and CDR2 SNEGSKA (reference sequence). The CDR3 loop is CSARGGQNQPQHF. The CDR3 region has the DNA TGCAGTGCTAGAGGGGGACAAAACCAGCCCCAGCATTTT.